Below are 5 T cell receptor beta chains sequenced from a single sample in a study of T cell responses to AZD1222 COVID-19 vaccine. Repertoires were generated with immunoSEQ multiplex PCR, while TCRdb's copy carries only in-frame clones and drops some. The sample includes about 66,000 clones, approximately 84% of them seen just once. The material sequenced was peripheral blood, taken on day 0 of AZD1222 vaccination. The source of these receptors is an adult in good health.

The rearrangement uses TRBV5-1 and TRBJ1-2, with D tentatively TRBD1 (5 bases). The V end lost 0 bases, the J end lost 7 bases, and 13 bases lay between the germline ends. Germline V gene lookup returns CDR1 SGHRS and CDR2 YFSETQ. This CDR3 contains 14 residues. CDR3 nucleotide sequence: TGCGCCAGCAGCTTGGGGCAGGGCTCGGGTGGCTACACCTTC. This sequence encodes CASSLGQGSGGYTF. Complete variable domain (other parts from reference TRBV5-1 and TRBJ1-2): KAGVTQTPRYLIKTRGQQVTLSCSPISGHRSVSWYQQTPGQGLQFLFEYFSETQRNKGNFPGRFSGRQFSNSRSEMNVSTLELGDSALYLCASSLGQGSGGYTFGSGTRLTVV.

The chain links TRBV28 to TRBJ2-1, with TRBD2 matching over 7 bases. CDR3 size: 13 residues. CDR1 is MDHEN, CDR2 SYDVKM, per germline. The ends lost 8 bases at V and 3 bases at J; junction bases unmatched: 4. CDR3 region: CASSAGDYNEQFF. In DNA form, the CDR3 reads TGTGCCAGCTCGGCGGGGGACTACAATGAGCAGTTCTTC.

The chain recombines TRBV28 with TRBJ1-2; D is undetermined. CDR1 and CDR2 from the germline V gene are MDHEN and SYDVKM. Trimming took off 5 bases at V and 4 bases at J, with 17 bases between the two ends. The CDR3 loop spans 15 amino acids. CDR3 coding DNA: TGTGCCAGCAGTATAGGGAGGGCCGACCCCTATGGCTACACCTTC. Amino acid sequence: CASSIGRADPYGYTF.

The chain has TRBV11-3 and TRBJ1-1; no clear D. CDR1 and CDR2 (germline): SGHNT, YENEEA. The CDR3 loop spans 12 amino acids. The V end was cut by 3 bases, the J end by 5 bases, with 7 bases between. The chain's CDR3 is CASSFSGTEAFF. CDR3 in DNA: TGTGCCAGCAGCTTTAGCGGGACTGAAGCTTTCTTT.

In this sample, this clone turned up a few times. This chain uses TRBV14 with TRBJ2-2; D unresolved. Germline loops: CDR1 SGHDN, CDR2 FVKESK. V gave up 2 bases and J gave up 1 base, with 5 bases separating them. The length of the CDR3 is 14 residues. CDR3 region: CASSQHLNTGELFF. CDR3 DNA: TGTGCCAGCAGCCAACACCTGAACACCGGGGAGCTGTTTTTT.